This TCR beta chain was sequenced for a study of shared clonotypes between healthy human individuals (dated by TCRdb to 2020 to 2022). Study-level background: A few men and two women, aged 18 to 49 years, made up the cohort. Libraries were prepared and TCR repertoires were sequenced by different laboratories using diverse techniques, in order to increase sequencing depth and limit assay-specific biases. The study deeply sequenced blood TCR repertoires of about 5 healthy adults to estimate repertoire size and the extent of clonotype sharing between individuals. Per donor, leukapheresis produced somewhere between about 0.8 and 9 billion PBMCs. Per donor, three plates each were used for CD4 naive and CD4 memory, two for CD8 naive, and one for CD8 memory. Study-wide conclusions, independent of this receptor: Incomplete sequencing was indicated by rarefaction of sorted-subset datasets, despite the large sequencing depth. Pairwise subsampling indicated that sequencing depth was expected to affect the degree of clonotype sharing among donors. The small number of donors limited the genetic and exposure-history diversity represented. Sampling was restricted to blood, and TCR repertoires in tissue are likely to differ from TCR repertoires in blood. Sharing across a few donors was observed for about 4.8% of naive CD4, about 3.2% of naive CD8, 2% to 2.5% of memory CD4, and around 0.4% of memory CD8 clonotypes. Naive subsets generally had larger estimated clonotype richness than memory subsets did. Clonotypes shared by all four sorted-subset donors showed higher generation probabilities than non-shared clonotypes.

Concerning this clone: Its specific antigen is unknown. No much larger clonotype is one base removed from it; base qualities were not supplied.

Using the deep immunoSEQ assay, TCR CDR3 regions were amplified from genomic DNA by multiplex PCR. For each cell subset, the extracted genomic DNA was distributed evenly across all wells of several immunoSEQ 96-well plates, and each plate served as one replicate. For sorted subsets, each replicate PCR was loaded with roughly 0.2 ug genomic DNA, equivalent to about 33,000 T cell genomes. Purified libraries were measured with a Qubit 3.0 fluorometer, size-checked on a Bioanalyzer 2100, and measured again with the KAPA Library Quantification kit. Each immunoSEQ 96-well plate was sequenced on its own single-read 150-cycle Illumina NextSeq 550 flow cell. The authors' pipeline ran thus. Because the immunoSEQ output held only junctional sequences and lacked quality scores, the filtering could not match the filtering applied to full-length reads. Sequences were annotated with PyIR, a Python wrapper for IgBLAST v1.9, using IMGT germline references to assign V/J genes and CDR3. Any read was removed if the V/J assignment was weak (E-value above 1e-6), the CDR3 was missing, or the read contained stop codons, out-of-frame junctions, or ambiguous translated residues. A V3J clonotype was defined by an identical inferred V gene, J gene, and CDR3 amino acid sequence. Percentage overlap between repertoires was calculated by dividing the number of shared unique clonotypes by the size of the smaller repertoire. Three approaches were used to assess repertoire richness: RTK rarefaction, the Chao1 estimator, and Recon v2.1 estimates of unobserved clonotypes. For all TCRbeta clonotypes obtained by the gDNA method from a handful of donors, generation probabilities were computed with OLGA. Entries here come from immuneACCESS through TCRdb and include only in-frame sequences with V and J called. Some clones fail to appear in such tables; in the studies checked, an unresolved V gene covers under half of the shortfall, and the cause of the remainder is unknown. That table gives V, J and clone size, and the DNA gave D and trimming. This sample is represented by under 2.5 million clones; 92% of them were singletons. 0.37% of the sample comes from the top ten.

Sequences LNHDA (CDR1) and SQIVND (CDR2) are obtained from the germline V gene (reference sequence). The CDR3 numbers 17 residues from cysteine through phenylalanine. The entry retains the CDR3 DNA only, 51 bases that are in frame from base 1. Compared with germline, V lacks 3 bases and J lacks 1 base; bases without a gene match: 4. Healthy HIV-negative adults with no recently reported acute infections or vaccinations were included as donors. All donors were Caucasian adults living in Nashville, Tennessee, USA. CD4+ T cells were enriched by magnetic negative selection, after which naive cells were positively selected on CD45RA and the negative fraction was taken as the memory subset. Blood was obtained by leukapheresis, after which PBMCs were separated by Ficoll-Histopaque density gradient centrifugation and cryopreserved in liquid nitrogen vapor phase. Purity and quantity of every magnetically sorted T cell population were checked by analytical flow cytometry. Genomic DNA was isolated from each sorted fraction and quantified by UV absorbance on a Nanodrop 2000c.

The specimen sequenced was naive CD4+ T cells from PBMCs. The cell subset or site label here, explained by the study, means: CD45RA+ positively selected. This sequence uses TRBV19 and TRBJ2-2, with 11 middle bases fitting TRBD2. This TCR was recovered from a man between 18 and 29 years old in good health. Some clones in this sample may be carry-over from other donors' samples. CDR3 loop: CASSIGGTSGNTGELFF. The DNA sequence is TGTGCCAGTAGTATTGGTGGGACTAGCGGGAACACCGGGGAGCTGTTTTTT.